This entry is about one TCR beta chain. This sample is part of a study of blood T cell repertoires in COVID-19. The data were produced by immunoSEQ multiplex PCR, yet TCRdb's version contains in-frame clones alone and is incomplete. The sample has about 150,000 clones; around 89% are singletons. In Seattle, patients joined the study during active infection and were tracked longitudinally. CDR3 length: 14 residues. In germline, CDR1 is SGHAT, CDR2 FQNNGV. V lost 6 bases and J lost 4; bases outside the gene matches: 8. The chain is built from TRBV11-2 and TRBJ2-5, with 7 bases lining up with TRBD1. This TCR was recovered from a young man with COVID-19, enrolled during active disease. Sequenced sample: peripheral blood. The CDR3 sequence is CASRDRARGETQYF. CDR3 nucleotides: TGTGCCAGCAGAGACAGGGCGAGGGGAGAGACCCAGTACTTC.